These T cell receptor beta chains were read from a single sample in a study of human T cells and chemical hapten exposure. TCRdb re-derived calls from the RACE reads in MiXCR, one entry per CDR3 protein. The data show some 150,000 distinct CDR3 sequences, approximately 10% seen once. The sample consisted of whole blood, taken in connection with sensitization to the hapten diphenylcyclopropenone (DPC). The receptors stem from a woman aged 50 to 60 with alopecia areata. Some clones in this sample may be carry-over from other donors' samples. The CDR3 runs from the conserved cysteine through the conserved F or W. A D gene is named only where the DNA matches it firmly. Expanded clones are given a class, and other clones once, few, many or no size at all.

V gene	D gene	clone size	J gene	CDR3 protein	CDR3 DNA
TRBV4-1	NA	NA	TRBJ2-3	CASKKEGGRDTQYF	TGCGCCAGCAAGAAGGAAGGGGGAAGGGATACGCAGTATTTT
TRBV6-5	TRBD2	NA	TRBJ2-3	CASRRTSGRSDTQYF	TGTGCCAGCAGGAGGACTAGCGGGAGATCAGATACGCAGTATTTT
TRBV5-1	NA	NA	TRBJ1-2	CASSLEGNYGYTF	TGCGCCAGCAGCTTGGAAGGGAATTATGGCTACACCTTC
TRBV4-3	TRBD2	few	TRBJ2-1	CASSQASGGTSEQFF	TGCGCCAGCAGCCAAGCTAGCGGGGGTACAAGTGAGCAGTTCTTC
TRBV5-1	NA	few	TRBJ2-5	CASSLGTDDTQTQYF	TGCGCCAGCAGCTTGGGGACGGACGACACACAGACCCAGTACTTC
TRBV23-1	NA	NA	TRBJ2-5	CAGDRSDPQETQYF	TGCGCCGGCGACAGGTCCGACCCCCAAGAGACCCAGTACTTC
TRBV5-1	TRBD1	NA	TRBJ2-1	CASRWTGGRDEQFF	TGCGCCAGCAGGTGGACAGGGGGTCGGGATGAGCAGTTCTTC
TRBV7-9	TRBD2	many	TRBJ2-1	CASSQLAESSYNEQFF	TGTGCCAGCAGCCAACTAGCGGAGAGCTCCTACAATGAGCAGTTCTTC
TRBV20-1	TRBD1	few	TRBJ2-2	CSARDLQGLTGELFF	TGCAGTGCTAGAGACCTACAGGGGCTAACCGGGGAGCTGTTTTTT
TRBV29-1	NA	few	TRBJ2-7	CSASDVDSEQYF	TGCAGCGCCAGTGATGTGGACTCCGAGCAGTACTTC
TRBV5-1	NA	NA	TRBJ2-7	CASSLDAHSYEQYF	TGCGCCAGCAGCTTGGACGCCCACTCCTACGAGCAGTACTTC
TRBV6-5	TRBD1	NA	TRBJ1-2	CASAGTGANYGYTF	TGTGCCAGCGCCGGGACAGGGGCTAACTATGGCTACACCTTC
TRBV7-8	NA	few	TRBJ1-1	CASSLDRTEAFF	TGTGCCAGCAGCTTAGACAGGACTGAAGCTTTCTTT
TRBV5-4	TRBD1	NA	TRBJ2-1	CASSQPGTDVYNEQFF	TGTGCCAGCAGTCAACCCGGGACAGACGTATACAATGAGCAGTTCTTC
TRBV20-1	TRBD1	few	TRBJ1-5	CSARLGTDSNQPQHF	TGCAGTGCCCGTCTGGGGACAGATAGCAATCAGCCCCAGCATTTT
TRBV12-3/TRBV12-4	NA	few	TRBJ1-2	CASSGTLYGYTF	TGTGCCAGCAGTGGGACACTTTATGGCTACACCTTC
TRBV5-1	TRBD1	few	TRBJ2-2	CASSLVASGQGYTGELFF	TGCGCCAGCAGCTTGGTGGCTTCGGGACAGGGCTACACCGGGGAGCTGTTTTTT
TRBV12-5	NA	NA	TRBJ2-5	CASGPGSEETQYF	TGTGCTAGTGGTCCAGGATCGGAAGAGACCCAGTACTTC
TRBV29-1	NA	few	TRBJ1-2	CSVEQGGYGYTF	TGCAGCGTCGAGCAGGGAGGCTATGGCTACACCTTC
TRBV6-5	NA	few	TRBJ2-1	CASSTPGTASNEQFF	TGTGCCAGCAGTACGCCCGGGACCGCCTCCAATGAGCAGTTCTTC
TRBV29-1	TRBD2	NA	TRBJ2-1	CSVRLAGEGEQFF	TGCAGCGTACGACTAGCGGGAGAGGGTGAGCAGTTCTTC